Each of the 27 T cell receptor beta chains below was sequenced from the same sample in a study of blood T cells in healthy people across ages. It was with a sample-barcoded 5' primer and a J-beta primer mix that a second PCR of roughly 6 to 12 cycles was run. One entry per CDR3 protein results from TCRdb running MiXCR on the 5' RACE reads. This sample carries around 1.5 million distinct CDR3 sequences, approximately 63% of them seen once, and the ten largest clones take 5% to 7%. The source material was blood. The receptors derive from a man between 18 and 35 years old in good health.

This clonotype was recorded a few times. The CDR3 nucleotides are TGTGCCAGCAGTTTAGCCCTAGCGGGGGGGAGGAATGAGCAGTTCTTC. Amino acids: CASSLALAGGRNEQFF. This chain connects TRBV12-3 or TRBV12-4 to TRBJ2-1, with 12 positions matching TRBD2. J lost 7 bases, V lost 0 bases, and 4 bases had no gene match. The CDR3 is 16 amino acids.

The chain uses TRBV5-1 and TRBJ2-5, with a possible D match to TRBD1 (6 bases). This CDR3 contains 15 residues. V was cut by 3 bases and J by 5 bases, with 17 bases left in between. Germline loops: CDR1 SGHRS, CDR2 YFSETQ. CDR3 sequence reads: CASSSRVGRGETQYF. CDR3 bases: TGCGCCAGCAGCTCCAGGGTAGGCAGGGGCGAGACCCAGTACTTC.

The chain joins TRBV27 to TRBJ1-2; no reliable D call. Deletions cut 2 bases from V and 5 bases from J, with 15 bases between. Germline V lookup: CDR1 MNHEY, CDR2 SMNVEV (reference sequence). The CDR3 is 15 residues long. The CDR3, as DNA: TGTGCCAGCAGTTTAGAGGGCCACAGTCCTTATGGCTACACCTTC. This translates into CASSLEGHSPYGYTF.

This clonotype turned up a few times. V and J are TRBV9 and TRBJ2-1; the match to TRBD2 covers 11 bases. Unmatched junction bases numbered 13, after V lost 0 bases and J lost 2 bases. Per germline, CDR1 SGDLS and CDR2 YYNGEE. This CDR3 region has 20 residues. In nucleotides, the CDR3 is TGTGCCAGCAGCGTAGCACTAGCGGGAGTTCAGTCGGCGACCTACAATGAGCAGTTCTTC. Protein product: CASSVALAGVQSATYNEQFF.

This clonotype was observed a handful of times. The gene calls are TRBV28 and TRBJ2-1; 10 bases are shared with TRBD2. Per the germline V gene, CDR1 is MDHEN and CDR2 is SYDVKM. The V gene end was trimmed by 3 bases and the J gene end by 10 bases; junction bases not matched to a gene: 15. The CDR3 has 17 amino acids. The CDR3 coding sequence is TGTGCCAGCAGTTTTGATCTTTTAGAGCGGGGGGGCCGAGAGCAGTTCTTC. Protein sequence: CASSFDLLERGGREQFF.

This chain uses TRBV3-1 with TRBJ2-5; D is ambiguous. CDR1 is LGHDT, CDR2 YNNKEL, per germline (reference sequence). The CDR3 runs 13 residues. V dropped 3 bases and J dropped 2 bases, with 7 bases sitting between them. CDR3 sequence reads: CASSQTEQETQYF. CDR3 coding DNA: TGTGCCAGCAGCCAGACCGAACAAGAGACCCAGTACTTC.

The chain employs TRBV28 and TRBJ2-5; 9 bases match TRBD1. Germline CDR1 MDHEN, CDR2 SYDVKM. This CDR3 region has 17 residues. After removal of 5 bases from V and 7 bases from J, the junction contained 17 bases not matched to a gene. CDR3 sequence (DNA): TGTGCCAGCAGTCGTACTACCGGGACAGGGAATATTGGGACCCAGTACTTC. Amino acids: CASSRTTGTGNIGTQYF.

This chain links TRBV4-2 with TRBJ1-4; a weak D match, TRBD1 (5 bases). This CDR3 has 15 amino acids. CDR1 and CDR2 (germline): LGHNA, YNFKEQ. The V gene lost 0 bases and the J gene lost 5 bases, with 10 bases spanning the gap. CDR3 in amino acids: CASSQDGAGNEKLFF. The DNA of the CDR3 is TGTGCCAGCAGCCAAGATGGGGCGGGGAATGAAAAACTGTTTTTT.

Only one count was recorded for this clonotype. The chain links TRBV5-1 to TRBJ2-3, with 7 bases matching TRBD1. CDR3 length equals 14 residues. V shed 5 bases and J 6 bases; nucleotides not matched to a gene: 9. Germline CDR1 SGHRS, CDR2 YFSETQ. CDR3 in DNA: TGCGCCAGCAGTCCGAATCCGGGACAGGATACGCAGTATTTT. This sequence encodes CASSPNPGQDTQYF.

This chain connects TRBV5-1 to TRBJ2-1; D tentatively fits TRBD1 or TRBD2 (5 bases each). Germline CDR1 SGHRS, CDR2 YFSETQ. Deletions cut 2 bases from V and 2 bases from J, with 8 bases between. The CDR3 runs 14 residues. The CDR3 DNA reads as TGCGCCAGCAGCTTACGGGACCCCTACAATGAGCAGTTCTTC. This encodes CASSLRDPYNEQFF.

The chain couples TRBV7-2 to TRBJ1-6; D possibly corresponds to TRBD1 (5 bases). The CDR3 is 15 amino acids. Between the trimmed V and J ends, which lost 5 bases and 11 bases, there was a span of 19 bases. Germline assignment: CDR1 SGHTA and CDR2 FQGNSA. The DNA of the CDR3 is TGTGCCAGCAGCCTTCTCGGGGCGGAACTTCCACCCCTCCACTTT. Translated, it gives CASSLLGAELPPLHF.

The rearrangement joins TRBV3-1 to TRBJ1-2; tentative D call: TRBD1 (5 bases). V shed 5 bases and J shed 7 bases, with 17 bases lying between them. The CDR3 totals 14 residues. The germline V gene encodes CDR1 LGHDT and CDR2 YNNKEL (reference sequence). The CDR3 here is CASSTTPQGAGYTF. CDR3 in DNA: TGTGCCAGCAGCACCACACCTCAGGGTGCTGGCTACACCTTC.

This clonotype was detected ten times or more. V gene TRBV6-5 combines with J gene TRBJ2-7, with unresolved D. The CDR3 extends over 12 amino acids. Germline CDR1 MNHEY, CDR2 SVGAGI. The V end lost 2 bases, the J end lost 3 bases, and 5 bases lay between the germline ends. Here the CDR3 DNA reads TGTGCCAGCAGTTACGTTGGCTACGAGCAGTACTTC. This codes for CASSYVGYEQYF.

The sample holds a few counts of this clonotype. The chain is built from TRBV6-5 and TRBJ1-1; D gene uncertain. CDR1 MNHEY and CDR2 SVGAGI come from the germline V gene. CDR3 length equals 13 residues. V was clipped by 6 bases and J by 5 bases, with 13 bases between them. Here the CDR3 DNA reads TGTGCCAGCAGAGAATTACAGAGGACTGAAGCTTTCTTT. It is translated as CASRELQRTEAFF.

V is TRBV5-1 and J is TRBJ2-3, with D possibly called TRBD1 or TRBD2 (6 bases each). Looked up from germline, CDR1 is SGHRS and CDR2 is YFSETQ. V was cut by 1 base and J by 0 bases, with 12 bases left in between. The CDR3 is 16 residues long. CDR3 DNA sequence: TGCGCCAGCAGCTTGTGGGGGGCGTCGAGCACAGATACGCAGTATTTT. Its translation: CASSLWGASSTDTQYF.

The V call is TRBV5-1, the J call TRBJ2-3, with D perhaps matching TRBD1 (6 bases). CDR1 and CDR2 (germline): SGHRS, YFSETQ. CDR3 length: 14 amino acids. V lost 2 bases and J lost 3, with 10 bases in between. The CDR3 reads CASSFDTGTDTQYF. As DNA, the CDR3 is TGCGCCAGCAGCTTCGATACAGGGACAGATACGCAGTATTTT.

This clonotype was seen once. The rearrangement joins TRBV6-4 to TRBJ2-1; D may be TRBD1 (5 bases). This CDR3 has 16 amino acids. Looked up from germline, CDR1 is MRHNA and CDR2 is SNTAGT. V was clipped by 2 bases and J by 4 bases, with 15 bases between them. DNA of the CDR3: TGTGCCAGCAGTGACAGGGGCCCAACTTTATACAATGAGCAGTTCTTC. This sequence encodes CASSDRGPTLYNEQFF.

This chain joins TRBV5-1 and TRBJ2-4, with TRBD2 matching 14 bases. The end of the DNA aligns better with TRBJ2-7, so the J call may be wrong. The germline CDR1 and CDR2 sequences are SGHRS and YFSETQ. This CDR3 region has 15 residues. CDR3 nucleotides: TGCGCCAGCAGCTCCGGACTAGCGGGAGGTGGCGAGCAGTACTTC. Translating gives CASSSGLAGGGEQYF.

J is TRBJ2-2 and V is TRBV29-1, with a weak D call TRBD2 (6 bases). V was trimmed by 7 bases and J by 4 bases, leaving 16 bases between them. Germline values: CDR1 SQVTM, CDR2 ANQGSEA. This CDR3 region has 14 residues. The CDR3 loop reads CSGGAGGSTGELFF. The CDR3 coding sequence is TGCAGCGGCGGGGCAGGAGGAAGCACCGGGGAGCTGTTTTTT.

This clonotype was seen a few times. This chain's CDR3 is CSARDFLRGGTNEQFF. The CDR3 DNA sequence: TGCAGTGCTAGAGATTTCTTACGGGGGGGTACTAATGAGCAGTTCTTC. The rearrangement joins TRBV20-1 to TRBJ2-1; 8 bases line up with TRBD2. Trimming at V came to 0 bases and at J to 7 bases, leaving 11 bases not matched to a gene. This CDR3 comprises 16 residues. Germline loops: CDR1 DFQATT, CDR2 SNEGSKA (reference sequence).

This clonotype is a singleton in its sample. Germline and junction disagree at one end, which may indicate a read error. The chain links TRBV10-3 to TRBJ2-3; 11 nucleotides agree with TRBD2. Germline lookup yields CDR1 ENHRY and CDR2 SYGVKD. This CDR3 spans 14 amino acids. The CDR3: CAISGLAGTNTQYF. CDR3 sequence (DNA): TGTGCCATCAGCGGACTAGCGGGCACAAATACGCAGTATTTT.

The chain recombines TRBV2 with TRBJ2-3; D tentatively reads TRBD1 or TRBD2 (5 bases each). CDR3 length: 16 amino acids. Germline CDR1 reads SNHLY; CDR2 reads FYNNEI. V gave up 7 bases and J gave up 2 bases, with 19 bases separating them. DNA for the CDR3: TGTGCCAGCAAAAGACTGGGGACGGAACCCACAGATACGCAGTATTTT. Translating gives CASKRLGTEPTDTQYF.

This clonotype turned up a few times. The chain carries TRBV20-1 and TRBJ2-7; TRBD1 matches at 8 bases. From germline, CDR1 is DFQATT and CDR2 SNEGSKA (reference sequence). Losses at the gene ends were 3 bases for V and 5 bases for J; bases not matched to a gene: 3. This CDR3 has 12 amino acids. CDR3 in DNA: TGCAGTGCTAGTGGACAGGGCCACGAGCAGTACTTC. This encodes CSASGQGHEQYF.

The rearrangement uses TRBV13 and TRBJ2-3; 13 bases align to TRBD2. Germline values: CDR1 PRHDT, CDR2 FYEKMQ (reference sequence). This CDR3 contains 15 residues. The ends lost 4 bases at V and 8 bases at J; junction bases unmatched: 6. CDR3 sequence reads: CASSSWTSGRGTQYF. The CDR3 DNA follows: TGTGCCAGCAGCTCTTGGACTAGCGGGAGAGGTACGCAGTATTTT.

Comments on this clonotype: A read error is possible here, since a much larger clone lies one base away. V and J are TRBV15 and TRBJ2-5; TRBD2 matches at 11 bases. Germline values: CDR1 LNHNV, CDR2 YYDKDF (reference sequence). The V segment lost 5 bases and the J segment 4 bases; nucleotides outside the gene matches: 3. CDR3 length equals 14 residues. CDR3 nucleotides: TGTGCCACCAGCTTCGGACTAGCGGGAGAGACCCAGTACTTC. This sequence encodes CATSFGLAGETQYF.

In its sample, this clonotype was seen a few times. The chain uses TRBV7-2 and TRBJ2-3; D call uncertain. V lost 3 bases to trimming and J lost 4 bases, with 11 bases between them. The V gene's germline CDR1 is SGHTA and CDR2 FQGNSA. The CDR3 spans 14 residues. The CDR3 DNA is TGTGCCAGCAGCTTGTTATCCAGTCCAGATACGCAGTATTTT. Encoded protein: CASSLLSSPDTQYF.

This clonotype was seen ten or more times. This rearrangement joins TRBV6-1 to TRBJ1-1; D remains ambiguous. In germline, CDR1 is MNHNS, CDR2 SASEGT. Trimming removed 1 base at V and 5 bases at J, with 11 bases between. The CDR3 is made up of 14 amino acids. CDR3 sequence reads: CASSEGEGWTEAFF. CDR3 nucleotides: TGTGCCAGCAGTGAAGGGGAGGGTTGGACTGAAGCTTTCTTT.